This is a list of T cell receptor beta chains from one sample in a study of monozygotic twins with inflammatory bowel disease. TCRdb derives one entry per CDR3 protein from the 5' RACE reads, leaving out DNA. The sample yields some 450,000 distinct CDR3 sequences, of which the top ten take up approximately 2.4%. The sequencing input was blood. These receptors all come from a human donor with ulcerative colitis or Crohn's disease, or a healthy co-twin of an affected twin (not recorded which). The CDR3 runs from the conserved cysteine through the conserved F or W.

j_call v_call cdr3_aa
TRBJ1-1 TRBV5-1 CASSEGHAGNTEAFF
TRBJ2-3 TRBV12-3/TRBV12-4 CASSSTPGLAGARGGDTQYF
TRBJ2-2 TRBV18 CASSPSGPPGELFF
TRBJ2-1 TRBV7-9 CASSLGSIGDHEQFF
TRBJ1-2 TRBV29-1 CSVLQGLYGYTF
TRBJ2-7 TRBV4-1 CASSSFDPPYEQYF
TRBJ2-2 TRBV9 CASSDILNTGELFF
TRBJ2-7 TRBV6-6 CASHRDGSSYEQYF
TRBJ2-4 TRBV28 CASSLWGQGKNIQYF
TRBJ2-3 TRBV29-1 CSAPTGSADTQYF
TRBJ1-5 TRBV10-3 CAISESGGSNQPQHF
TRBJ2-3 TRBV7-9 CASSATGPRTDTQYF
TRBJ2-5 TRBV7-9 CASSSRDRQETQYF
TRBJ2-3 TRBV12-3/TRBV12-4 CASSQLVADTQYF
TRBJ1-6 TRBV4-1 CASRAQGFYSPLHF
TRBJ2-1 TRBV4-1 CASSRLRASGGSRDNEQFF
TRBJ2-2 TRBV6-1 CASSAISGRSEGTGELFF
TRBJ2-1 TRBV5-1 CASSGAGGPLAYNEQFF
TRBJ2-1 TRBV20-1 CSARSGGARSYNEQFF
TRBJ2-6 TRBV5-1 CASSGDSGANVLTF
TRBJ1-1 TRBV5-1 CASSFGEGNTEAFF
TRBJ2-3 TRBV12-3/TRBV12-4 CASSLVGANTDTQYF
TRBJ2-5 TRBV2 CASGQGQETQYF
TRBJ1-2 TRBV4-3 CASSDNRDRAYGYTF
TRBJ1-1 TRBV10-3 CAISGHDTEAFF
TRBJ2-7 TRBV7-2 CASSLVRASGSYEQYF
TRBJ2-7 TRBV29-1 CSVGAGGFEQYF
TRBJ2-7 TRBV15 CATSKEEEVFYEQYF
TRBJ2-7 TRBV14 CASSHSEVEQYF
TRBJ2-2 TRBV6-4 CASSEMPGHGELFF
TRBJ2-1 TRBV19 CASRLGNEQFF
TRBJ2-7 TRBV3-1 CASSLFGGGQNEQYF
TRBJ2-7 TRBV28 CASSLRGLSSYEQYF
TRBJ1-5 TRBV28 CATHRGVNQPQHF
TRBJ1-2 TRBV20-1 CSARDRHGNIGYTF
TRBJ2-7 TRBV29-1 CSVEDSLKGYEQYF
TRBJ1-5 TRBV28 CASSQYRGRLNNQPQHF
TRBJ2-3 TRBV6-6 CASSQGQFTDTQYF
TRBJ2-7 TRBV6-2/TRBV6-3 CASSYAGGTNEQYF
TRBJ2-3 TRBV12-3/TRBV12-4 CASSLAGATDTQYF
TRBJ1-4 TRBV12-3/TRBV12-4 CASSLSPVDTMMGGRHEKLFF
TRBJ2-2 TRBV7-2 CASSLRLAGGTNTGELFF
TRBJ2-4 TRBV12-3/TRBV12-4 CASSLMNQGRNIQYF